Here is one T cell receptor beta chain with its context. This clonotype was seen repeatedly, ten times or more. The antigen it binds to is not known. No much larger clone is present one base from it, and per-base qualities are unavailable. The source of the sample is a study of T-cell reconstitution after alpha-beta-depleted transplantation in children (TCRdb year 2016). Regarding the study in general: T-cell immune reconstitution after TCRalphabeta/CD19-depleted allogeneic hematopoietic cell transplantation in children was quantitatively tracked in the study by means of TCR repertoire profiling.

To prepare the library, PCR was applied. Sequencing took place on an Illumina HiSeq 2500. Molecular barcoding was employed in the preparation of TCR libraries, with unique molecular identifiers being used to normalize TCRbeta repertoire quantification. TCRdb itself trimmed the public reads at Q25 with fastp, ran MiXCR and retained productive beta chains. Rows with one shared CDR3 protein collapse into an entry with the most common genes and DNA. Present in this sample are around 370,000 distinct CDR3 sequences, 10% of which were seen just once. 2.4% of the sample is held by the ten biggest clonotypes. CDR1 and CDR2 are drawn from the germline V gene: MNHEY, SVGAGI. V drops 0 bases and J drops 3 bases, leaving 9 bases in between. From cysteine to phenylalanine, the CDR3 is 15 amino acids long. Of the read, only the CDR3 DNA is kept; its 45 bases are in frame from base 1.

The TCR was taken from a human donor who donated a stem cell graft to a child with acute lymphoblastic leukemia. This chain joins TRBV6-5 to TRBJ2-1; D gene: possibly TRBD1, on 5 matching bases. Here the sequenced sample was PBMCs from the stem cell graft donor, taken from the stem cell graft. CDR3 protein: CASSYSSRDYNEQFF. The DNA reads TGTGCCAGCAGTTACTCAAGCAGGGACTACAATGAGCAGTTCTTC.